Below are 17 T cell receptor beta chains sequenced from a single sample in a study of blood T cell repertoires in COVID-19. Some clones are missing from TCRdb's copy, which holds only in-frame ones; the method was immunoSEQ multiplex PCR. The sample carries 15,000 to 20,000 clones, about 89% recorded once. Sequenced material: peripheral blood. These receptor sequences come from an elderly woman with COVID-19, enrolled during active disease.

CDR3 nucleotides: TGTGCCAGCTCACCACCGGGACAGAGTAACTATGGCTACACCTTC. Amino acid sequence: CASSPPGQSNYGYTF. V usage is TRBV18 and J usage is TRBJ1-2; 7 positions agree with TRBD1. The CDR3 extends over 15 amino acids. The V segment lost 0 bases and the J segment 1 base; nucleotides outside the gene matches: 2. Looked up from germline, CDR1 is KGHSH and CDR2 is LQKENI. The variable domain in full, completed from reference TRBV18 and TRBJ1-2, reads NAGVMQNPRHLVRRRGQEARLRCSPMKGHSHVYWYRQLPEEGLKFMVYLQKENIIDESGMPKERFSAEFPKEGPSILRIQQVVRGDSAAYFCASSPPGQSNYGYTFGSGTRLTVV.

This chain uses TRBV6-5 with TRBJ1-5; D is uncertain. CDR1 is MNHEY and CDR2 is SVGAGI in the germline V gene. Trimming removed 8 bases from V and 6 bases from J, with 11 bases in between. CDR3 length: 12 residues. The CDR3 DNA sequence: TGTGCCAGCGGGAGGAGGGCTCAGCCCCAGCATTTT. It is translated as CASGRRAQPQHF.

This clone occurred once. The V call is TRBV10-3, the J call TRBJ1-1, with D uncertain. V was clipped by 8 bases and J by 0 bases, with 16 bases between them. Germline V gives CDR1 ENHRY, CDR2 SYGVKD. This CDR3 has 15 residues. The CDR3 DNA reads as TGTGCCATCGGAGGTGGAGCGACAATGAACACTGAAGCTTTCTTT. Translating gives CAIGGGATMNTEAFF.

J is TRBJ1-6 and V is TRBV5-6; 8 nucleotides align to TRBD1. CDR1 SGHDT and CDR2 YYEEEE come from the germline V gene. This CDR3 has 16 residues. V lost 0 bases, J lost 10 bases, and 9 bases stayed unmatched. CDR3 residues: CASSLDRTGRRSPLHF. The CDR3 bases are TGTGCCAGCAGCTTGGATAGGACAGGGCGGCGATCACCCCTCCACTTT.

The chain is built from TRBV9 and TRBJ1-5, with 7 bases that match TRBD1. The trim removed 4 bases at V and 5 bases at J, leaving 9 bases unmatched. The CDR3 runs 15 residues. Germline values: CDR1 SGDLS, CDR2 YYNGEE. For the CDR3, the DNA is TGTGCCAGCAGCCCACGAGAGGACAGGTATCAGCCCCAGCATTTT. Its protein product is CASSPREDRYQPQHF.

The chain is built from TRBV7-6 and TRBJ2-3; 15 positions agree with TRBD2. The CDR3 has 13 residues. The junction had 3 bases not matched to a gene; V was cut back by 8 bases and J by 9 bases. Germline V CDR1 and CDR2: SGHVS, FNYEAQ. The CDR3 spells CASRTSGRGTQYF. Here the CDR3 DNA reads TGTGCCAGCCGGACTAGCGGGAGGGGGACGCAGTATTTT.

Here the CDR3 reads CASSLTSGYTDTQYF. The CDR3 DNA sequence: TGTGCCAGCAGCTTGACTAGCGGCTACACAGATACGCAGTATTTT. V usage is TRBV7-2 and J usage is TRBJ2-3; 9 positions agree with TRBD2. Germline CDR1 SGHTA, CDR2 FQGNSA. The trim removed 3 bases at V and 2 bases at J, leaving 3 bases unmatched. This CDR3 is 15 amino acids long. Combining the CDR3 with reference TRBV7-2 and TRBJ2-3 gives the whole variable domain GAGVSQSPSNKVTEKGKDVELRCDPISGHTALYWYRQSLGQGLEFLIYFQGNSAPDKSGLPSDRFSAERTGGSVSTLTIQRTQQEDSAVYLCASSLTSGYTDTQYFGPGTRLTVL.

This rearrangement joins TRBV2 to TRBJ2-2; 7 nucleotides align to TRBD2. Germline CDR1 reads SNHLY; CDR2 reads FYNNEI. V lost 8 bases to trimming and J lost 7 bases; unmatched junction nucleotides: 10. This CDR3 is built from 14 residues. CDR3 sequence (DNA): TGTGCCAGCGGGGGGGGAATGGCTAGCGGGGAGCTGTTTTTT. This sequence encodes CASGGGMASGELFF.

The chain couples TRBV7-3 to TRBJ2-3; 9 bases agree with TRBD2. This CDR3 spans 18 amino acids. Germline CDR1 reads SGHTA; CDR2 reads FQGTGA. The trim removed 1 base at V and 2 bases at J, leaving 10 bases unmatched. The CDR3 sequence is CASSLRGLAGGPTDTQYF. The DNA of the CDR3 is TGTGCCAGCAGCTTAAGGGGGTTGGCGGGAGGGCCCACAGATACGCAGTATTTT. Supplemented by reference TRBV7-3 and TRBJ2-3, the full variable domain reads GAGVSQTPSNKVTEKGKYVELRCDPISGHTALYWYRQSLGQGPEFLIYFQGTGAADDSGLPNDRFFAVRPEGSVSTLKIQRTERGDSAVYLCASSLRGLAGGPTDTQYFGPGTRLTVL.

The chain recombines TRBV6-5 with TRBJ1-2, with TRBD1 matching over 7 bases. CDR1 is MNHEY, CDR2 SVGAGI, per germline. CDR3 length: 12 amino acids. The ends lost 3 bases at V and 7 bases at J; junction bases unmatched: 2. CDR3 protein: CASSYTGVGYTF. The CDR3 region has the DNA TGTGCCAGCAGTTATACAGGGGTTGGCTACACCTTC.

This sequence joins TRBV19 and TRBJ1-2, with 9 bases lining up with TRBD1. In germline, CDR1 is LNHDA, CDR2 SQIVND (reference sequence). The CDR3 has 13 amino acids. Losses at the gene ends were 6 bases for V and 3 bases for J; bases not matched to a gene: 2. This chain's CDR3 is CASSRTGDYGYTF. In DNA, the CDR3 is TGTGCCAGTAGCCGGACAGGGGACTATGGCTACACCTTC.

The CDR3 nucleotides read TGCGCCAGCAGCTTGGGGACTAGCGGGGGTAATACGCAGTATTTT. This codes for CASSLGTSGGNTQYF. The J gene is TRBJ2-3, the V gene TRBV5-1, with 13 bases aligning to TRBD2. Germline CDR1 is SGHRS and CDR2 is YFSETQ. The CDR3 totals 15 residues. V lost 0 bases and J lost 7; bases outside the gene matches: 2.

The V gene is TRBV7-2, the J gene TRBJ2-2, with TRBD2 matching over 7 bases. This CDR3 has 17 amino acids. The germline V gene has CDR1 SGHTA and CDR2 FQGNSA. V was pared by 2 bases and J by 1 base, with 7 bases of the junction left unmatched. The CDR3 DNA reads as TGTGCCAGCAGCTTACAAGGACTAGTCAAGAACACCGGGGAGCTGTTTTTT. This gives the protein CASSLQGLVKNTGELFF.

The CDR3 sequence: CASSQELGGADTQYF. The CDR3 DNA is TGTGCCAGCAGCCAAGAATTGGGAGGTGCGGATACGCAGTATTTT. The chain couples TRBV3-1 (or the pseudogene TRBV3-2) to TRBJ2-3; D is perhaps TRBD2 (6 bases). Germline V gene data show CDR1 as LGHDT and CDR2 as YNNKEL (reference sequence). This CDR3 region has 15 residues. The V gene lost 0 bases and the J gene lost 6 bases, with 13 bases spanning the gap.

This chain links TRBV28 with TRBJ2-5; 8 nucleotides agree with TRBD1. This CDR3 is built from 17 residues. V shed 3 bases and J 2 bases; nucleotides not matched to a gene: 11. Germline lookup yields CDR1 MDHEN and CDR2 SYDVKM. CDR3 sequence: CASSLSSRGRVQETQYF. Here the CDR3 DNA reads TGTGCCAGCAGTTTGAGCTCCAGGGGGCGCGTACAAGAGACCCAGTACTTC.

CDR3 bases: TGTGCCAGCAGCGTAGTTTCACAGGGGGGCTATGGCTACACCTTC. Protein: CASSVVSQGGYGYTF. V is TRBV9 and J is TRBJ1-2, with 8 bases aligning to TRBD1. The CDR3 consists of 15 residues. Per germline, CDR1 SGDLS and CDR2 YYNGEE. J gave up 4 bases and V 0 bases, and 5 bases lay outside the gene matches.

The chain has TRBV19 and TRBJ1-2; 9 bases match TRBD1. Germline V gene lookup returns CDR1 LNHDA and CDR2 SQIVND (reference sequence). V trimming: 11 bases; J trimming: 4 bases; junction bases outside the gene matches: 8. CDR3 length equals 13 residues. The CDR3 reads CACRDRDGYGYTF. The DNA for the CDR3 is TGTGCCTGCAGGGACAGGGATGGCTATGGCTACACCTTC.